This TCR beta chain was sequenced in a study of shared clonotypes between healthy human individuals. At the level of the study: The donors, a couple of women and a few men, were aged 18 to 49. Per donor, three plates held CD4 naive cells, three held CD4 memory, two held CD8 naive and one held CD8 memory. Study results and limitations: Memory subsets generally showed lower estimated richness than naive subsets.

Worth noting for this clone: Antigen: not known. The identical CDR3 is also encoded by other nucleotide sequences in the sample.

Generated by immunoSEQ multiplex PCR, the TCRdb table keeps only in-frame clones and is missing some. The sample consists of about 710,000 clones, 73% of them appearing once. The authors divided CD4+ cells into CD45RA+ naive and CD45RA-negative memory subsets. Specimen: memory CD4+ T cells sorted from blood. The subset: CD45RA-negative fraction. The receptor's source is a woman in her twenties or thirties in good health.

Here the CDR3 DNA reads TGCGCCAGCAGCTTGGGACAGGGGGCTGACGAGCAGTACTTC. This codes for CASSLGQGADEQYF. The chain couples TRBV5-1 to TRBJ2-7; 10 bases fit TRBD1. The CDR3 totals 14 residues. Germline assignment: CDR1 SGHRS and CDR2 YFSETQ. Trimming at V came to 0 bases and at J to 5 bases, leaving 2 bases not matched to a gene.